Below, 19 T cell receptor beta chains from the same sample are listed, as sequenced in a study of regulatory T cells in long-lasting Graves disease (dated by TCRdb to 2020 to 2022). Library preparation used multiplex PCR. The instrument given in TCRdb is Illumina HiSeq 4000. To build TCR beta libraries, CDR3 regions were amplified by Arm-PCR using iRepertoire HTBI primers. The public reads were quality trimmed at Q25 with fastp and then assembled into clones with MiXCR by TCRdb, keeping productive beta chains. All rows with the same CDR3 protein become a single entry with the most common DNA and genes. This sample comprises fewer than 500,000 distinct CDR3 sequences, 15% to 20% of them detected only once. Together, the top ten hold over 9% of the sample. Per the publication, the time point label means: newly diagnosed GD, antithyroid drugs for less than 3 months. For both TCR sequencing and RNA sequencing, RNA was extracted from PBMCs using TRIzol.

In addition, the sample was reused for a study of T cells in Graves' hyperthyroidism and ophthalmopathy.

The material was peripheral blood mononuclear cells (PBMCs), obtained at new diagnosis, from a patient treated with antithyroid drugs. Receptors were obtained from a man aged 40-49 years with Graves disease. Donor details come from another sample of the same person, matched by shared clones.

A word on this clonotype: This may come from a read error, since a much larger clone is one base off. This chain links TRBV15 with TRBJ2-5; D not certain. Between the trimmed V and J ends, which lost 9 bases and 0 bases, there was a span of 11 bases. The CDR3 has 13 amino acids. Germline loops: CDR1 LNHNV, CDR2 YYDKDF (reference sequence). CDR3 amino acids: CATSRVDQETQYF. The CDR3 region has the DNA TGTGCCACTAGTCGGGTGGACCAAGAGACCCAGTACTTC.

This clonotype was observed a handful of times. The V call is TRBV9, the J call TRBJ2-7; D remains unclear. CDR3 length: 14 amino acids. Trimming left V 3 bases short and J 4 bases short, with 14 bases between. Germline-derived CDR1 and CDR2 are SGDLS and YYNGEE. The DNA of the CDR3 is TGTGCCAGCAGCGAGGCGGTGGGGTCGTACGAGCAGTACTTC. This sequence encodes CASSEAVGSYEQYF.

This clonotype was recorded at least ten times. V is TRBV3-1 and J is TRBJ2-1; 8 positions agree with TRBD1. Germline CDR1 LGHDT, CDR2 YNNKEL (reference sequence). The junction had 14 bases not matched to a gene; V was cut back by 6 bases and J by 7 bases. The CDR3 is 16 residues long. CDR3 sequence: CASSPFTGGIPNEQFF. CDR3 bases: TGTGCCAGCAGTCCCTTCACAGGGGGAATCCCGAATGAGCAGTTCTTC.

This chain connects TRBV28 to TRBJ2-7; D gene uncertain. The CDR3 extends over 14 amino acids. Germline CDR1 reads MDHEN; CDR2 reads SYDVKM. V lost 6 bases to trimming and J lost 1 base, with 13 bases between them. The CDR3 reads CASSPLDGSYEQYF. The CDR3 nucleotides read TGTGCCAGCAGCCCTCTAGATGGGTCCTACGAGCAGTACTTC.

The rearrangement uses TRBV10-2 and TRBJ1-2; D gene uncertain. CDR1 and CDR2 (germline): WSHSY, SAAADI. This CDR3 region has 16 residues. V lost 0 bases to trimming and J lost 4 bases, with 15 bases between them. The CDR3 here is CASSESSATAGYGYTF. Written as DNA, the CDR3 is TGCGCCAGCAGTGAGTCGTCCGCTACGGCCGGCTATGGCTACACCTTC.

Many counts were recorded for this clonotype. The chain employs TRBV6-2 or TRBV6-3 and TRBJ2-5; 7 bases are a match to TRBD1. The V gene end was trimmed by 5 bases and the J gene end by 2 bases; junction bases not matched to a gene: 5. The CDR3 contains 14 residues. CDR1 is MNHEY, CDR2 SVGEGT, per germline. The CDR3 coding sequence is TGTGCCAGCAGTGCCGGGACAGCACAAGAGACCCAGTACTTC. This codes for CASSAGTAQETQYF.

This sequence joins TRBV6-1 and TRBJ2-2; 9 bases line up with TRBD2. Germline V gives CDR1 MNHNS, CDR2 SASEGT. There are 15 residues in the CDR3. V shed 6 bases and J 2 bases; nucleotides not matched to a gene: 4. The CDR3 spells CASRRGGTNTGELFF. The CDR3 DNA follows: TGTGCCAGCAGGCGGGGGGGGACCAACACCGGGGAGCTGTTTTTT.

V and J are TRBV19 and TRBJ1-1; 8 bases are shared with TRBD1. Germline CDR1 LNHDA, CDR2 SQIVND (reference sequence). The CDR3 runs to 15 residues. The V segment lost 7 bases and the J segment 4 bases; nucleotides outside the gene matches: 11. In DNA, the CDR3 is TGTGCCAGTATGAGGTCAGGGGGCGTGGGCACTGAAGCTTTCTTT. Protein: CASMRSGGVGTEAFF.

This clonotype was recorded a few times. The rearrangement uses TRBV12-3 or TRBV12-4 and TRBJ2-7, with unresolved D. The CDR3 has 14 residues. Trimming removed 2 bases from V and 2 bases from J, with 10 bases in between. The chain's CDR3 is CASSLRLSPYEQYF. The CDR3 coding sequence is TGTGCCAGCAGTTTACGCCTGTCCCCCTACGAGCAGTACTTC.

J is TRBJ2-3 and V is TRBV6-2 or TRBV6-3, with a possible D match to TRBD2 (5 bases). The germline V and J ends were trimmed by 6 bases and 2 bases, with 15 bases remaining between them. Looked up from germline, CDR1 is MNHEY and CDR2 is SVGEGT. The CDR3 runs to 15 residues. For the CDR3, the DNA is TGTGCCAGCAGGCCCAGCGGAAAGCTCACAGATACGCAGTATTTT. Its protein is CASRPSGKLTDTQYF.

Turning to this clonotype: A single base is all that separates this from a far larger clone, so a read error is likely. This rearrangement joins TRBV11-2 to TRBJ2-3, with TRBD2 matching over 11 bases. The DNA end is more similar to TRBJ2-1, so the J call may be wrong. Germline V gives CDR1 SGHAT, CDR2 FQNNGV. The CDR3 is 14 amino acids. The CDR3 DNA is TGTGCCAGCAGCCACCCTAGCGGGAGGTACGAGCAGTTCTTC. Residues: CASSHPSGRYEQFF.

Points on this clonotype: At one end the junction does not follow the germline gene, possibly because of a read error. J is TRBJ2-2 and V is TRBV24-1; perhaps TRBD1 as D (6 bases). Germline CDR1 reads KGHDR; CDR2 reads SFDVKD. The CDR3 contains 15 residues. The CDR3 loop is CATSETTGTTGEPFF. In DNA form, the CDR3 reads TGTGCCACCAGTGAAACGACAGGTACCACCGGGGAGCCGTTTTTT.

About this clonotype itself: Germline and junction disagree at one end, which may indicate a read error. The chain employs TRBV20-1 and TRBJ2-6, with a weak D call TRBD2 (6 bases). Germline CDR1 DFQATT, CDR2 SNEGSKA (reference sequence). This CDR3 spans 17 amino acids. In nucleotides, the CDR3 is TGCAGCGCTAGAGATCTACGGGGGAAATCTGGGGCCAACGTCCTGACTTTC. It specifies CSARDLRGKSGANVLTF.

The V call is TRBV12-3 or TRBV12-4, the J call TRBJ2-7; D is unresolved. V gave up 1 base and J gave up 7 bases, with 14 bases separating them. This CDR3 contains 14 residues. The CDR3 bases are TGTGCCAGCAGTTTAGGCCCTGCGAGGTGGGAGCAGTACTTC. Amino acids: CASSLGPARWEQYF.

The chain uses TRBV3-1 and TRBJ1-2; TRBD1 agrees at 9 bases. The CDR3 loop spans 15 amino acids. In germline, CDR1 is LGHDT, CDR2 YNNKEL (reference sequence). V lost 5 bases to trimming and J lost 0 bases; unmatched junction nucleotides: 4. In DNA form, the CDR3 reads TGTGCCAGCAGCGTACGGACAGGGGCTAACTATGGCTACACCTTC. Translation gives CASSVRTGANYGYTF. Filled out from reference TRBV3-1 and TRBJ1-2, the complete variable domain reads DTAVSQTPKYLVTQMGNDKSIKCEQNLGHDTMYWYKQDSKKFLKIMFSYNNKELIINETVPNRFSPKSPDKAHLNLHINSLELGDSAVYFCASSVRTGANYGYTFGSGTRLTVV.

The sample holds many counts of this clonotype. J is TRBJ2-7 and V is TRBV20-1; no definite D call. CDR3 length: 9 amino acids. V gave up 5 bases and J gave up 6 bases, with 5 bases separating them. Germline-derived CDR1 and CDR2 are DFQATT and SNEGSKA (reference sequence). The DNA for the CDR3 is TGCAGTGCTCCATCCGAGCAGTACTTC. Protein sequence: CSAPSEQYF.

This clonotype has more than one count but fewer than ten. This rearrangement joins TRBV20-1 to TRBJ2-7; 7 bases are shared with TRBD1. The germline V gene has CDR1 DFQATT and CDR2 SNEGSKA (reference sequence). V lost 2 bases to trimming and J lost 2 bases; unmatched junction nucleotides: 9. This CDR3 spans 15 amino acids. The CDR3 spells CSARPWDSSTYEQYF. DNA for the CDR3: TGCAGTGCTAGACCCTGGGACAGTAGTACCTACGAGCAGTACTTC.

This clonotype was seen a few times. This chain uses TRBV15 with TRBJ2-1; D call uncertain. This CDR3 is built from 11 residues. Germline CDR1 and CDR2: LNHNV and YYDKDF (reference sequence). Trimming stripped 3 bases from V and 7 bases from J, with 4 bases between. CDR3 DNA: TGTGCCACCAGCAGTAAAAATGAGCAGTTCTTC. Amino acid sequence: CATSSKNEQFF.

This chain joins TRBV27 and TRBJ2-5, with 7 positions matching TRBD1. The germline V gene encodes CDR1 MNHEY and CDR2 SMNVEV (reference sequence). Losses at the gene ends were 3 bases for V and 2 bases for J; bases not matched to a gene: 6. This CDR3 is built from 15 residues. CDR3 residues: CASSLSRDRQETQYF. DNA for the CDR3: TGTGCCAGCAGTTTGTCCCGGGACAGACAAGAGACCCAGTACTTC.